Listed below are T cell receptor beta chains from one sample, sequenced in a study of PD-L1 blockade in urothelial cancer. Repertoires were generated with immunoSEQ multiplex PCR, while TCRdb's copy carries only in-frame clones and drops some. The profile shows approximately 39,000 clones, 85% of them singletons. The input for sequencing was PBMCs, taken around atezolizumab (anti-PD-L1) treatment. These TCRs come from an elderly man with urothelial cancer. CDR3s include the opening cysteine and the closing phenylalanine or tryptophan. D genes are given only for firm matches. Clone size appears in some rows only: once, few, many, or a class for an expanded clone.

V gene	CDR3 length	clone size	D gene	J gene	CDR3 protein	CDR3 DNA
TRBV5-6	13	few	-	TRBJ2-1	CASRRVSGNEQFF	TGTGCCAGCAGACGGGTCTCGGGGAATGAGCAGTTCTTC
TRBV30	12	-	-	TRBJ2-3	CAWGHGTDTQYF	TGTGCCTGGGGCCATGGCACAGATACGCAGTATTTT
TRBV5-1	14	-	TRBD2	TRBJ2-1	CASRRSGKEDEQFF	TGCGCCAGCAGGAGAAGCGGGAAAGAGGATGAGCAGTTCTTC
TRBV6-5	14	few	-	TRBJ2-5	CASRGIDVGPTQYF	TGTGCCAGCCGAGGGATAGACGTGGGTCCGACCCAGTACTTC
TRBV7-6	16	-	TRBD2	TRBJ2-1	CASSEGSGSSYNEQFF	TGTGCCAGCAGCGAAGGAAGCGGGAGCTCCTACAATGAGCAGTTCTTC
TRBV25-1	15	-	-	TRBJ1-2	CASSEYSPRGDGYTF	TGTGCCAGCAGTGAATACAGTCCCAGGGGTGATGGCTACACCTTC
TRBV29-1	16	-	TRBD2	TRBJ2-5	CSVGRLAGGPGETQYF	TGCAGCGTGGGTCGACTAGCGGGAGGGCCCGGGGAGACCCAGTACTTC
TRBV20-1	9	-	-	TRBJ2-1	CSSGNEQFF	TGCAGCAGCGGCAATGAGCAGTTCTTC
TRBV18	13	few	-	TRBJ2-3	CASSPPITDTQYF	TGTGCCAGCTCACCACCCATCACAGATACGCAGTATTTT
TRBV7-9	17	-	TRBD2	TRBJ2-3	CASSFSSQREGTDTQYF	TGTGCCAGCAGCTTCTCTTCCCAGCGGGAGGGCACAGATACGCAGTATTTT
TRBV2	14	-	-	TRBJ2-2	CASRGLASTGELFF	TGTGCCAGCAGAGGCCTAGCGTCCACCGGGGAGCTGTTTTTT
TRBV27	17	-	TRBD2	TRBJ2-3	CASSPGSGRARTDTQYF	TGTGCCAGCAGTCCGGGTAGCGGGAGGGCCCGCACAGATACGCAGTATTTT
TRBV6-1	14	-	TRBD1	TRBJ1-2	CASTETGTNYGYTF	TGTGCCAGCACCGAGACAGGGACTAACTATGGCTACACCTTC
TRBV6-1	13	few	-	TRBJ1-5	CASTEDQGQPQHF	TGTGCCAGCACTGAGGATCAGGGTCAGCCCCAGCATTTT
TRBV7-8	17	-	TRBD1	TRBJ1-1	CASSPGQGPFVNTEAFF	TGTGCCAGCAGCCCTGGACAGGGACCGTTTGTGAACACTGAAGCTTTCTTT
TRBV6-1	13	-	-	TRBJ1-1	CASSPTLNTEAFF	TGTGCCAGCAGTCCCACACTGAACACTGAAGCTTTCTTT
TRBV18	15	-	TRBD2	TRBJ2-1	CASSRGLAGDNEQFF	TGTGCCAGCTCCCGGGGACTAGCGGGGGACAATGAGCAGTTCTTC
TRBV12-5	16	-	TRBD2	TRBJ2-3	CASGYPRLAGADTQYF	TGTGCTAGTGGCTATCCCCGACTAGCGGGGGCAGATACGCAGTATTTT
TRBV25-1	16	-	TRBD1	TRBJ2-1	CASREAGTGGGDEQFF	TGTGCCAGCAGAGAAGCCGGGACAGGGGGCGGCGATGAGCAGTTCTTC
TRBV19	12	-	-	TRBJ2-3	CASSIGLRTQYF	TGTGCCAGTAGTATAGGACTACGGACGCAGTATTTT
TRBV5-6	12	-	TRBD1	TRBJ2-7	CASSYRGREQYF	TGTGCCAGCAGCTACAGGGGGCGCGAGCAGTACTTC
TRBV7-9	15	-	TRBD1	TRBJ2-3	CASSLLRGRADTQYF	TGTGCCAGCAGCTTACTGAGGGGGCGGGCAGATACGCAGTATTTT
TRBV10-2	15	few	-	TRBJ1-5	CASSLDTEGNQPQHF	TGCGCCAGCAGTCTGGACACCGAGGGCAATCAGCCCCAGCATTTT
TRBV19	16	-	-	TRBJ2-1	CASSIRTPGLHNEQFF	TGTGCCAGTAGTATACGGACACCCGGACTACACAATGAGCAGTTCTTC
TRBV25-1	16	-	TRBD1	TRBJ2-2	CASSGLTGMGAGELFF	TGTGCCAGCAGTGGATTGACAGGGATGGGGGCCGGGGAGCTGTTTTTT
TRBV7-9	15	-	TRBD2	TRBJ2-1	CASSVLAGAGNEQFF	TGTGCCAGCAGCGTCCTAGCGGGAGCTGGCAATGAGCAGTTCTTC
TRBV28	15	-	TRBD1	TRBJ2-7	CASSGTGGERYEQYF	TGTGCCAGCAGTGGGACAGGGGGCGAACGCTACGAGCAGTACTTC
TRBV28	13	-	-	TRBJ2-1	CASSLGGADEQFF	TGTGCCAGCAGTTTAGGGGGCGCAGATGAGCAGTTCTTC
TRBV5-4	15	-	-	TRBJ2-5	CASTPEGLAQETQYF	TGTGCCAGCACCCCGGAGGGGCTAGCCCAAGAGACCCAGTACTTC
TRBV5-1	14	-	TRBD2	TRBJ2-7	CASSGGLVNYEQYF	TGCGCCAGCAGCGGGGGACTAGTTAACTACGAGCAGTACTTC
TRBV5-5	15	-	TRBD1	TRBJ1-2	CASSRTGTADYGYTF	TGTGCCAGCAGCCGAACCGGGACAGCGGATTATGGCTACACCTTC
TRBV5-1	19	-	-	TRBJ1-4	CASSLRGLVSWVSDEKLFF	TGCGCCAGCAGTCTCCGCGGCCTGGTATCTTGGGTTAGTGATGAAAAACTGTTTTTT
TRBV28	15	-	-	TRBJ2-5	CASSLQRRQKETQYF	TGTGCCAGCAGTTTACAGCGTCGACAGAAAGAGACCCAGTACTTC
TRBV5-6	16	-	TRBD1	TRBJ1-2	CASSLGQGARDNGYTF	TGTGCCAGCAGCTTGGGGCAGGGGGCTCGGGATAATGGCTACACCTTC
TRBV5-5	14	-	TRBD1	TRBJ2-7	CASSSTGAVGEQYF	TGTGCCAGCAGCTCAACAGGGGCCGTGGGCGAGCAGTACTTC
TRBV7-2	14	-	-	TRBJ2-3	CASNRPGATDTQYF	TGTGCCAGCAATCGACCAGGGGCCACAGATACGCAGTATTTT
TRBV2	15	-	-	TRBJ2-5	CASSERRRERETQYF	TGTGCCAGCAGTGAAAGACGGCGGGAACGAGAGACCCAGTACTTC
TRBV12-5	15	-	TRBD1	TRBJ1-1	CASGLGTGGSTEAFF	TGTGCTAGTGGTTTGGGGACAGGGGGAAGCACTGAAGCTTTCTTT
TRBV6-5	14	once	-	TRBJ2-7	CASSYATGHRVQYF	TGTGCCAGCAGTTACGCGACAGGTCATAGAGTGCAGTACTTC
TRBV18	13	-	-	TRBJ2-5	CASSPRERETQYF	TGTGCCAGCTCACCCAGGGAAAGGGAGACCCAGTACTTC
TRBV5-1	18	-	TRBD1	TRBJ2-2	CASSPMTGGFGRSGELFF	TGCGCCAGCAGCCCGATGACAGGGGGCTTCGGTAGATCCGGGGAGCTGTTTTTT
TRBV4-1	17	many	TRBD2	TRBJ2-1	CASSLGLAGGTDNEQFF	TGCGCCAGCAGCCTCGGGCTAGCGGGAGGCACCGACAATGAGCAGTTCTTC
TRBV10-3	16	-	-	TRBJ2-2	CAISELVSGNTGELFF	TGTGCCATCAGTGAGCTGGTTAGCGGAAACACCGGGGAGCTGTTTTTT
TRBV18	14	few	-	TRBJ1-5	CASSPDGVNQPQHF	TGTGCCAGCTCCCCTGACGGAGTCAATCAGCCCCAGCATTTT
TRBV6-6	16	-	-	TRBJ2-7	CASSYSWREGSYEQYF	TGTGCCAGCAGTTACTCTTGGCGTGAGGGCAGTTACGAGCAGTACTTC
TRBV6-6	16	-	TRBD1	TRBJ1-4	CASSRLRTGGNEKLFF	TGTGCCAGCAGTCGATTGCGGACAGGGGGCAATGAAAAACTGTTTTTT
TRBV19	13	few	-	TRBJ2-7	CASSPQNSHEQYF	TGTGCCAGTAGTCCTCAGAATAGCCACGAGCAGTACTTC
TRBV9	15	-	TRBD2	TRBJ2-1	CASSTRLAGDHEQFF	TGTGCCAGCAGCACGCGACTAGCGGGAGACCATGAGCAGTTCTTC
TRBV5-1	14	-	TRBD1	TRBJ1-1	CASSLGGTDTEAFF	TGCGCCAGCAGCTTGGGTGGGACAGACACTGAAGCTTTCTTT
TRBV19	15	-	TRBD1	TRBJ1-2	CARGGRDSYNYGYTF	TGTGCCAGGGGGGGAAGGGACAGTTATAACTATGGCTACACCTTC
TRBV7-2	16	few	-	TRBJ2-3	CASSLVGGSSTDTQYF	TGTGCCAGCAGCTTAGTAGGCGGTTCTAGCACAGATACGCAGTATTTT
TRBV6-5	15	-	-	TRBJ1-1	CASTPPGGGNTEAFF	TGTGCCAGCACCCCGCCCGGGGGGGGGAACACTGAAGCTTTCTTT
TRBV18	16	-	TRBD1	TRBJ1-2	CASSPPGTGAGYGYTF	TGTGCCAGCTCACCACCGGGGACAGGCGCCGGCTATGGCTACACCTTC
TRBV25-1	15	-	TRBD1	TRBJ1-1	CASSPLWTGVTEAFF	TGTGCCAGCAGCCCTCTTTGGACAGGGGTGACTGAAGCTTTCTTT